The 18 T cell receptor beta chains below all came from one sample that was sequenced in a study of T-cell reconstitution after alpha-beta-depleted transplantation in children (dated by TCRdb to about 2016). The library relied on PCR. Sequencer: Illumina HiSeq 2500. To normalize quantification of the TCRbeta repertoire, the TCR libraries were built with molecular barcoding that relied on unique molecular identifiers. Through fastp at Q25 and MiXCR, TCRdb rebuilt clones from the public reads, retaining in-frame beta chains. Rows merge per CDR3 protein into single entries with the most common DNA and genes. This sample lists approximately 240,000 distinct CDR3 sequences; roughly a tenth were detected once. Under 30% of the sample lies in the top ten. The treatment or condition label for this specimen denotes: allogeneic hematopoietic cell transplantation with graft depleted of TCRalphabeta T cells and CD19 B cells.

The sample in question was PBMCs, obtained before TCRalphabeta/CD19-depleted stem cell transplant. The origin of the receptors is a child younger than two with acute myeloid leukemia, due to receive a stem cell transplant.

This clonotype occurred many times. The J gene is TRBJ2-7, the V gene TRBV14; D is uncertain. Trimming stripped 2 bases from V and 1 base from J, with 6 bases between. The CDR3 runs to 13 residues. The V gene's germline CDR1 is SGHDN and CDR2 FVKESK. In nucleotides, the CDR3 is TGTGCCAGCAGCCAACCACAGTCCTACGAGCAGTACTTC. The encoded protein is CASSQPQSYEQYF.

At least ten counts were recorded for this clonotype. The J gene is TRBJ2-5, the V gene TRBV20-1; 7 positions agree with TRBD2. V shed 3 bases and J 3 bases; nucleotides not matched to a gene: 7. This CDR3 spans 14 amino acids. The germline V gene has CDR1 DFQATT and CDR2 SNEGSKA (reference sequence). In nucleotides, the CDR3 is TGCAGTGCTAGTGAGGGACTACTGAAAGAGACCCAGTACTTC. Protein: CSASEGLLKETQYF.

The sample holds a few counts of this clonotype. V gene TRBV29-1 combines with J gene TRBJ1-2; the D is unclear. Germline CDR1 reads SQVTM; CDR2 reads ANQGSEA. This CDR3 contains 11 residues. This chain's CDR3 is CSATAITGYTF. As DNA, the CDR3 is TGCAGTGCCACAGCCATCACGGGCTACACCTTC.

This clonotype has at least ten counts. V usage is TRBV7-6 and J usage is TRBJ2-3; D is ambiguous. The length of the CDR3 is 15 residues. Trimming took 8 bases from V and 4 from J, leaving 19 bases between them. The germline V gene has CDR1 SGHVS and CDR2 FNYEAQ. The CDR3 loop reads CASGIRRRSADTQYF. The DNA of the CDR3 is TGTGCCAGCGGGATTCGCCGGCGGTCAGCAGATACGCAGTATTTT.

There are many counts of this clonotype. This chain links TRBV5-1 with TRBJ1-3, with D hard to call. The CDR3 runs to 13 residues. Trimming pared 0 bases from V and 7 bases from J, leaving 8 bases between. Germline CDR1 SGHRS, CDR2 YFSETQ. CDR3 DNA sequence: TGCGCCAGCAGCTTGGGCCTAAGTAACACCATATATTTT. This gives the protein CASSLGLSNTIYF.

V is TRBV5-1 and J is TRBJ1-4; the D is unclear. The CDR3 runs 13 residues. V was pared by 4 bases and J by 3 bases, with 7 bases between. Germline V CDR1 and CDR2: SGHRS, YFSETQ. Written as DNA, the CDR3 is TGCGCCAGCAGCATCGGACCTAATGAAAAACTGTTTTTT. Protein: CASSIGPNEKLFF.

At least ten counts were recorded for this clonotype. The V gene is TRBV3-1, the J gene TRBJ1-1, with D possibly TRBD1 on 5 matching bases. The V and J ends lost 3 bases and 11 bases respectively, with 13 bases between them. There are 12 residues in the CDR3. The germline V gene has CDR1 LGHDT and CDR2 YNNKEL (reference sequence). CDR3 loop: CASSHPGTVAFF. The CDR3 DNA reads TGTGCCAGCAGCCACCCAGGGACGGTCGCTTTCTTT.

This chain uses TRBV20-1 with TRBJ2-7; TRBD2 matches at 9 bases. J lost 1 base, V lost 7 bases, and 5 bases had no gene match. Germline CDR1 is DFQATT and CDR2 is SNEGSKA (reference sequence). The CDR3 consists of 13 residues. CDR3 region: CSVNSGGSYEQYF. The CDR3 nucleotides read TGCAGTGTTAACAGCGGGGGGTCCTACGAGCAGTACTTC.

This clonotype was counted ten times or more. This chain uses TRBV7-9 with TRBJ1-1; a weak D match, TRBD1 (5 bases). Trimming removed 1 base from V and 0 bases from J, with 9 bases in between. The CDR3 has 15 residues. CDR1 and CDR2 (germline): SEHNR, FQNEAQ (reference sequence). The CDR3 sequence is CASSLELGLNTEAFF. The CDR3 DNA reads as TGTGCCAGCAGCTTAGAGTTGGGACTGAACACTGAAGCTTTCTTT.

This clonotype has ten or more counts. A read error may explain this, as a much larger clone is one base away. The CDR3 bases are TGCGCCAGCAGCTTGGGACAGGGCACTGAACCTTTCTTT. Protein: CASSLGQGTEPFF. This rearrangement joins TRBV5-1 to TRBJ1-1, with 7 nucleotides matching TRBD1. This CDR3 spans 13 amino acids. Germline CDR1 is SGHRS and CDR2 is YFSETQ.

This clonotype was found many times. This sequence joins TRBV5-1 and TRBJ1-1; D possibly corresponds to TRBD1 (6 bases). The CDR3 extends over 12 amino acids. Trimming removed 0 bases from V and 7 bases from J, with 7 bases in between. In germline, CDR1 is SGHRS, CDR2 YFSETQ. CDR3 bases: TGCGCCAGCAGCTTGGACAGGGATGAAGCTTTCTTT. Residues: CASSLDRDEAFF.

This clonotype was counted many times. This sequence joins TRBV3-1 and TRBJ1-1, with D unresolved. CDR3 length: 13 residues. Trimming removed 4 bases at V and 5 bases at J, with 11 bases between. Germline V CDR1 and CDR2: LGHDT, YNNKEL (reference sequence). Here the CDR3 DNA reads TGTGCCAGCAGCCCCTTGAAAGGTACTGAAGCTTTCTTT. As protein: CASSPLKGTEAFF.

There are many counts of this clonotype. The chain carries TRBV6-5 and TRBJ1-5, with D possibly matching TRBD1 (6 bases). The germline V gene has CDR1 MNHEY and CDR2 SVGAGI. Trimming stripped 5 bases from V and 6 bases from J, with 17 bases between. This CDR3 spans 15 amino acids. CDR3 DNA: TGTGCCAGCAGTCTATCGCGGCAGGGGACTCAGCCCCAGCATTTT. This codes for CASSLSRQGTQPQHF.

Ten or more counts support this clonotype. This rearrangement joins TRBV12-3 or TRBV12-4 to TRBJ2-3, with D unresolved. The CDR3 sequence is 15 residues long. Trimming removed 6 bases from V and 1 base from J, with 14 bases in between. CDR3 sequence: CASSPASAGTDTQYF. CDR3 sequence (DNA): TGTGCCAGCAGCCCCGCGAGCGCCGGCACAGATACGCAGTATTTT.

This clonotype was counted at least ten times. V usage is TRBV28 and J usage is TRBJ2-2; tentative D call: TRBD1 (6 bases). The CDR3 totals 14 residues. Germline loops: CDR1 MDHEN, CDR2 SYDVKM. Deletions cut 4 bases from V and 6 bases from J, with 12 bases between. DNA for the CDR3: TGTGCCAGCAGTTCTCAGGGGAGAGCCGGGGAGCTGTTTTTT. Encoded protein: CASSSQGRAGELFF.

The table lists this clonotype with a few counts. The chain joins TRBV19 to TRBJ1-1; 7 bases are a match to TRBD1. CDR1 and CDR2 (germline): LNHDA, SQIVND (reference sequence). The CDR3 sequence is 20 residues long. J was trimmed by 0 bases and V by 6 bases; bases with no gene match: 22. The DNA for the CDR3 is TGTGCCAGTAGCCCCAGAGGGGGCACCCTCGCATTCATTTTGAACACTGAAGCTTTCTTT. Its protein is CASSPRGGTLAFILNTEAFF.

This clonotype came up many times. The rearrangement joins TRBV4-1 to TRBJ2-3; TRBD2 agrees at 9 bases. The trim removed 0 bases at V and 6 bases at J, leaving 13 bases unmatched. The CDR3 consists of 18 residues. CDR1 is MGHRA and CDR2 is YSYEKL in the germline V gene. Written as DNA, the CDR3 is TGCGCCAGCAGCCAAGATCGTTGGCTAGCGGGGACCAAGGATACGCAGTATTTT. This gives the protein CASSQDRWLAGTKDTQYF.

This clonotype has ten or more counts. CDR3 residues: CASSPGLGKYNEQFF. CDR3 sequence (DNA): TGTGCCAGCAGTCCGGGACTAGGAAAGTACAATGAGCAGTTCTTC. The chain recombines TRBV6-4 with TRBJ2-1, with 8 bases aligning to TRBD2. V shed 5 bases and J 4 bases; nucleotides not matched to a gene: 7. CDR3 length equals 15 residues. Germline CDR1 and CDR2: MRHNA and SNTAGT.